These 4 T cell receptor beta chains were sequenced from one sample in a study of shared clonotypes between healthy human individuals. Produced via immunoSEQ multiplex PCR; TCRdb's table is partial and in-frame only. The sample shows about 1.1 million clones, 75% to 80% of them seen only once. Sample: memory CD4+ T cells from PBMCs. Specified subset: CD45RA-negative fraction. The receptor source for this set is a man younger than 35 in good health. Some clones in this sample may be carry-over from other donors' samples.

In nucleotides, the CDR3 is TGTGCCAGCAGCCCGGGACAGGGGGATCGGCCCCAGCATTTT. It is translated as CASSPGQGDRPQHF. The chain combines TRBV9 with TRBJ1-5; 11 nucleotides match TRBD1. V shed 4 bases, J shed 9 bases, and the junction held 6 bases outside the gene matches. The CDR3 has 14 amino acids. Looked up from germline, CDR1 is SGDLS and CDR2 is YYNGEE.

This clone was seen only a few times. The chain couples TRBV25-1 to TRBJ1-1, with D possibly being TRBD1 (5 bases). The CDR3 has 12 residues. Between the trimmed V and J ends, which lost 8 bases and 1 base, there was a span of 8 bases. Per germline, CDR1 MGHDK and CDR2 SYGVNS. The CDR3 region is CASSQGNTEAFF. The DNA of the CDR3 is TGTGCCAGCTCTCAGGGGAACACTGAAGCTTTCTTT.

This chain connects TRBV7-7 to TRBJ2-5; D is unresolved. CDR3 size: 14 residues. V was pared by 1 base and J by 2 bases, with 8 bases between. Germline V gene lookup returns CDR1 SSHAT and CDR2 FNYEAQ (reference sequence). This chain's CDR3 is CASSLVPGQETQYF. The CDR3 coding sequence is TGTGCCAGCAGCTTAGTGCCTGGGCAAGAGACCCAGTACTTC.

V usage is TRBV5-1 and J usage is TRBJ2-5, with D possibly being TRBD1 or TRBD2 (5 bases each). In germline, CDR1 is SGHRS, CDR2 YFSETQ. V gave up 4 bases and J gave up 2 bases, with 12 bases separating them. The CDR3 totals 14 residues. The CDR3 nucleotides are TGCGCCAGCAGCATCCGGGACCAGCAAGAGACCCAGTACTTC. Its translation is CASSIRDQQETQYF.